This TCR beta chain originates from a study of T cells in Graves' hyperthyroidism and ophthalmopathy. The CDR3 consists of 14 residues. Germline lookup yields CDR1 SEHNR and CDR2 FQNEAQ (reference sequence). With 5 bases removed from V and 3 bases from J, the gap between germline ends came to 11 bases. The CDR3 regions of TCR beta were amplified from RNA transcripts. A first-round RT-PCR of the TCR CDR3 used the HTBI primer set. Using its own MiXCR run on the multiplex PCR reads, TCRdb lists one record per CDR3 protein. The sample has more than 550,000 distinct CDR3 sequences; roughly a sixth are singletons.

This rearrangement joins TRBV7-9 to TRBJ1-5; a possible D gene is TRBD1 (6 bases). The source material was blood. This sequence originates from a woman aged 50 to 60 with Graves' hyperthyroidism that later progressed to Graves' ophthalmopathy. CDR3 DNA sequence: TGTGCCAGCAGCAAGGAGGGGGACAATCAGCCCCAGCATTTT. This sequence encodes CASSKEGDNQPQHF.